The 29 T cell receptor beta chains below come from one sample, sequenced in a study of tumor-infiltrating lymphocytes in primary liver carcinoma. The researchers produced TCR beta cDNA from roughly 550 ng total RNA with a constant-region primer. Libraries of TCR beta came from three nested multiplex PCR rounds with slightly modified ARM-PCR. Researchers ran the first two PCR rounds for ten to eleven cycles each with TRBV1-TRBV30 forward primers and a C-beta reverse primer. TCRdb re-called the multiplex PCR reads with MiXCR, one entry per CDR3 protein. The table shows approximately 300,000 distinct CDR3 sequences, with approximately 60% occurring only once. Germline DNA was also extracted, with blood RNA taken from unsorted whole blood. The sample consisted of peripheral blood. The receptors here all came from a man aged 35 to 55 with primary liver carcinoma and hepatitis B virus infection.

Points on this clonotype: A read error is possible here, since a much larger clone lies one base away. The CDR3 here is CASSLNTNVQFF. CDR3 in DNA: TGTGCCAGCAGCTTGAACACCAATGTGCAGTTCTTC. The chain couples TRBV5-4 to TRBJ2-1; no reliable D call. The CDR3 loop spans 12 amino acids. CDR1 and CDR2 (germline): SGHNT, YYREEE (reference sequence).

In regard to this clonotype: The conserved phenylalanine or tryptophan normally closing the CDR3 is absent here, so this likely arose from a read error. The V call is TRBV11-3, the J call TRBJ2-1, with unresolved D. Looked up from germline, CDR1 is SGHNT and CDR2 is YENEEA. CDR3 length: 12 residues. The CDR3 sequence: CTSADRGNEQFS. CDR3 DNA: TGTACCAGCGCCGATCGAGGTAATGAGCAGTTCTCC.

In regard to this clonotype: The CDR3 ends on some other residue instead of the conserved phenylalanine or tryptophan, so this is likely a read error. The rearrangement links TRBV6-1 to TRBJ2-1; possibly TRBD2 for D (6 bases). Per germline, CDR1 MNHNS and CDR2 SASEGT. V gave up 4 bases and J gave up 8 bases, with 21 bases separating them. The CDR3 covers 16 residues. The CDR3 DNA reads TGTGCCAGCAGTGGGGGAGGAAGGCCTTTCAGGGATGAGCAGTTCCTC. Translating gives CASSGGGRPFRDEQFL.

For this clonotype: One end of the junction does not line up with germline, which may come from a read error. This chain joins TRBV6-2 or TRBV6-3 and TRBJ2-1; tentative D call: TRBD1 (6 bases). The V gene's germline CDR1 is MNHEY and CDR2 SVGEGT. The CDR3 spans 12 residues. The CDR3 coding sequence is TGTGCCAGCAGACAGGGCTACAATGAGAAGTTCTTC. Translation: CASRQGYNEKFF.

The chain is built from TRBV28 and TRBJ1-5, with TRBD1 matching over 9 bases. This CDR3 spans 15 amino acids. The J segment lost 5 bases and the V segment lost 6 bases, leaving 8 bases of the junction unmatched. The germline CDR1 and CDR2 sequences are MDHEN and SYDVKM. CDR3: CASSQDRGKDQPQHF. CDR3 sequence (DNA): TGTGCCAGCAGCCAGGACAGGGGAAAGGATCAGCCCCAGCATTTT.

Of note for this clonotype: A single base separates this from a much larger clone, so it may be a read error. The CDR3: CASSEVVSNGDTDTQYF. Here the CDR3 DNA reads TGTGCCAGCAGTGAAGTGGTGTCTAACGGAGACACAGATACGCAGTATTTT. The J gene is TRBJ2-3, the V gene TRBV6-1; D unresolved. V dropped 1 base and J dropped 2 bases, with 16 bases sitting between them. In germline, CDR1 is MNHNS, CDR2 SASEGT. This CDR3 contains 17 residues.

As to this clonotype: Possible read error: a much larger clone is one base away. The rearrangement joins TRBV4-3 to TRBJ2-2; D is unresolved. The CDR3 sequence is 15 residues long. Germline V gene lookup returns CDR1 LGHNA and CDR2 YSLEER. V was shortened by 8 bases and J by 2 bases, with 15 bases between the two germline ends. CDR3 amino acids: CASGLKHDNTGELFF. The CDR3 nucleotides are TGCGCCAGCGGCCTGAAGCATGATAACACCGGGGAGCTGTTTTTT.

V usage is TRBV7-8 and J usage is TRBJ2-7; 10 positions match TRBD1. The CDR3 length is 16 residues. Trimming at V came to 5 bases and at J to 5 bases, leaving 12 bases not matched to a gene. Germline V gives CDR1 SGHVS, CDR2 FQNEAQ. The CDR3 sequence: CASSIEPRDRGNEQYF. DNA of the CDR3: TGTGCCAGCAGCATCGAGCCCCGGGACAGGGGCAACGAGCAGTACTTC.

The CDR3 loop reads CSPMTSGTGTHYEQYF. In DNA form, the CDR3 reads TGCAGCCCCATGACATCTGGGACCGGCACTCATTACGAGCAGTACTTC. The chain couples TRBV29-1 to TRBJ2-7; D is perhaps TRBD1 or TRBD2 (5 bases each). CDR3 length: 16 residues. Trimming stripped 8 bases from V and 4 bases from J, with 27 bases between. The V gene's germline CDR1 is SQVTM and CDR2 ANQGSEA.

For this clonotype: A much larger clone is a single base away; this may be a read error. The missing conserved phenylalanine or tryptophan at the end of this CDR3 makes a read error likely. V is TRBV6-6 and J is TRBJ2-6; D ambiguous. In germline, CDR1 is MNHNY, CDR2 SVGAGI (reference sequence). V was pared by 9 bases and J by 4 bases, with 4 bases between. CDR3 length: 11 amino acids. CDR3 region: CASRGANVLTL. As DNA, the CDR3 is TGTGCCAGTCGGGGGGCCAACGTCCTGACTCTC.

The genes are TRBV20-1 and TRBJ1-2; D is undetermined. CDR1 DFQATT and CDR2 SNEGSKA come from the germline V gene (reference sequence). This CDR3 is built from 15 residues. Trimming left V 3 bases short and J 6 bases short, with 20 bases between. CDR3 loop: CSARNPSSSLDGYTF. The CDR3 DNA is TGCAGTGCTAGGAACCCCTCGTCCAGCCTTGATGGCTACACCTTC.

This chain links TRBV6-1 with TRBJ2-6; 7 bases fit TRBD1. The CDR3 is made up of 17 amino acids. Germline CDR1 and CDR2: MNHNS and SASEGT. V was pared by 0 bases and J by 0 bases, with 2 bases of the junction left unmatched. CDR3 sequence reads: CASSEAGGISGANVLTF. CDR3 bases: TGTGCCAGCAGTGAAGCAGGGGGCATCTCTGGGGCCAACGTCCTGACTTTC.

About this clonotype itself: A much larger clone differs from this one at a single base, so this may be a read error. This chain joins TRBV6-6 and TRBJ1-1; D is unresolved. CDR1 and CDR2 (germline): MNHNY, SVGAGI (reference sequence). The CDR3 covers 15 residues. V was shortened by 0 bases and J by 1 base, with 9 bases between the two germline ends. The CDR3 protein is CASSYSTSANTEAFF. In nucleotides, the CDR3 is TGTGCCAGCAGTTACTCGACCAGCGCGAACACTGAAGCTTTCTTT.

In this sample, this clonotype turned up many times. J is TRBJ2-5 and V is TRBV12-3 or TRBV12-4, with 16 nucleotides matching TRBD2. With V trimmed by 5 bases and J by 6 bases, 9 bases remained unmatched. CDR3 length equals 17 residues. The CDR3 region is CASSAGLAGGTFKTQYF. The CDR3 nucleotides read TGTGCCAGCAGTGCGGGACTAGCGGGAGGGACGTTTAAGACCCAGTACTTC.

Comments on this clonotype: At one end, the junction sequence differs from germline, possibly due to a read error. V is TRBV11-2 and J is TRBJ2-7; weak D call: TRBD1 (6 bases). The CDR3 totals 14 residues. CDR1 is SGHAT and CDR2 is FQNNGV in the germline V gene. CDR3 DNA sequence: TGTGCCGGCAGCAAAGGACAGCCCCCCTACGAGCAGCACTTC. As protein: CAGSKGQPPYEQHF.

This clonotype was counted once. It may be a read error: a sequence one base away is much more abundant. The CDR3 is CASNGRGPYGYTF. CDR3 DNA sequence: TGTGCCAGCAACGGCAGGGGACCCTATGGCTACACCTTC. The chain carries TRBV6-2 or TRBV6-3 and TRBJ1-2; the D gene is possibly TRBD1 (6 bases). Trimming took 7 bases from V and 4 from J, leaving 13 bases between them. The germline CDR1 and CDR2 sequences are MNHEY and SVGEGT. The CDR3 sequence is 13 residues long.

CDR3 bases: TGTGCCAGCAGTGGGCCGGGACTAGCGGAAGAGCAGTTCTTC. Protein sequence: CASSGPGLAEEQFF. This chain connects TRBV6-2 or TRBV6-3 to TRBJ2-1, with 11 nucleotides matching TRBD2. The trim removed 5 bases at V and 10 bases at J, leaving 7 bases unmatched. Germline CDR1 reads MNHEY; CDR2 reads SVGEGT. The CDR3 is 14 amino acids.

The chain combines TRBV7-3 with TRBJ2-5; D unclear. In germline, CDR1 is SGHTA, CDR2 FQGTGA. The CDR3 is made up of 13 amino acids. The V gene lost 2 bases and the J gene lost 0 bases, with 4 bases spanning the gap. CDR3 sequence reads: CASSLSYQETQYF. In nucleotides, the CDR3 is TGTGCCAGCAGCTTATCCTACCAAGAGACCCAGTACTTC.

A note on this clonotype: A single base separates this from a much larger clone, so it may be a read error. The rearrangement uses TRBV6-5 and TRBJ2-1; 8 positions match TRBD2. CDR3 length: 16 residues. Looked up from germline, CDR1 is MNHEY and CDR2 is SVGAGI. Trimming took 5 bases from V and 10 from J; bases not matched to a gene: 16. The CDR3 spells CASSPWAGGRTREQFF. For the CDR3, the DNA is TGTGCCAGCAGTCCTTGGGCCGGCGGGAGGACCCGGGAGCAGTTCTTC.

Comments on this clonotype: The junction departs from germline at one end; a sequencing error may be responsible. The J gene is TRBJ2-5, the V gene TRBV12-3 or TRBV12-4; unclear D gene. The length of the CDR3 is 14 residues. CDR3 in DNA: TGTGCCAGCAGTCGCGGACGACTCCAAGAGACCCATTACTTC. Translating it yields CASSRGRLQETHYF.

There are a few counts of this clonotype. Given a much more abundant clone one base away, this may be a read error. The chain carries TRBV12-3 or TRBV12-4 and TRBJ2-1; maybe TRBD2 (6 bases). The CDR3 totals 14 residues. The DNA for the CDR3 is TGTGCCAACAGTTTAGTCGGGAGCTACAATGAGCAGTTCTTC. Its translation: CANSLVGSYNEQFF.

With respect to this clonotype: The junction departs from germline at one end; a sequencing error may be responsible. The chain recombines TRBV28 with TRBJ2-1, with a weak D call TRBD2 (6 bases). The germline V gene encodes CDR1 MDHEN and CDR2 SYDVKM. The CDR3 spans 14 residues. This CDR3 reads CASSRDLAYNERFF. The CDR3, as DNA: TGTGCTAGCAGTCGGGACTTGGCCTACAATGAGCGGTTCTTC.

Concerning this clonotype itself: Its ends do not fully match the called genes, so a read error is possible. The rearrangement links TRBV7-8 to TRBJ2-1; no clear D gene. This CDR3 spans 15 amino acids. From germline, CDR1 is SGHVS and CDR2 FQNEAQ. CDR3 bases: TGTGCCCGCAGCTTAGCCGGCAATAACTACAATGAGCAGTTCTTC. Its translation is CARSLAGNNYNEQFF.

About this clonotype itself: An end of the junction differs from the germline gene, which may be a read error. The chain joins TRBV7-8 to TRBJ2-1; TRBD1 aligns across 7 bases. CDR1 is SGHVS and CDR2 is FQNEAQ in the germline V gene. The CDR3 loop spans 15 amino acids. The CDR3 loop reads CARSVHDRAYNEQFF. DNA for the CDR3: TGTGCCAGGAGCGTCCATGACAGGGCCTATAATGAGCAGTTCTTC. Full variable domain (outside the CDR3, taken from reference TRBV7-8 and TRBJ2-1): GAGVSQSPRYKVAKRGQDVALRCDPISGHVSLFWYQQALGQGPEFLTYFQNEAQLDKSGLPSDRFFAERPEGSVSTLKIQRTQQEDSAVYLCARSVHDRAYNEQFFGPGTRLTVL.

This rearrangement joins TRBV7-6 to TRBJ2-1, with 10 bases matching TRBD2. Germline-derived CDR1 and CDR2 are SGHVS and FNYEAQ. The CDR3 has 17 amino acids. Germline trimming cut 0 bases from V and 0 bases from J; bases unmatched to any gene: 2. CDR3 coding DNA: TGTGCCAGCAGCTTAGCTGCTAGCGGGAGCTCCTACAATGAGCAGTTCTTC. Translated: CASSLAASGSSYNEQFF.

About this clonotype itself: A junction end diverges from the germline sequence, so it may reflect a read error. The V gene is TRBV5-5, the J gene TRBJ2-7, with 7 bases identical to TRBD2. Germline V CDR1 and CDR2: SGHKS, YYEKEE (reference sequence). The CDR3 extends over 12 amino acids. The CDR3 DNA is TGTGCCAACAGCACTGGGGGGGTCGAGCAGTACTTC. It codes for CANSTGGVEQYF.

Concerning this clonotype: With a much larger clone just one base away, this may be a read error. The chain employs TRBV5-1 and TRBJ1-1; D remains ambiguous. Per the germline V gene, CDR1 is SGHRS and CDR2 is YFSETQ. This CDR3 is built from 15 residues. Here the CDR3 DNA reads TGCGCCAGCAGCTTGTCAGCGGGATTGAACATTGAAGCTTTCTTT. Translating gives CASSLSAGLNIEAFF. Filled out from reference TRBV5-1 and TRBJ1-1, the complete variable domain reads KAGVTQTPRYLIKTRGQQVTLSCSPISGHRSVSWYQQTPGQGLQFLFEYFSETQRNKGNFPGRFSGRQFSNSRSEMNVSTLELGDSALYLCASSLSAGLNIEAFFGQGTRLTVV.

This clonotype came up a few times. The V and J genes are TRBV5-5 and TRBJ2-3; tentative D call: TRBD2 (6 bases). Trimming removed 0 bases at V and 3 bases at J, with 11 bases between. The germline V gene encodes CDR1 SGHKS and CDR2 YYEKEE (reference sequence). The CDR3 spans 15 residues. CDR3 region: CASSLGSSGTDTQYF. CDR3 DNA sequence: TGTGCCAGCAGCTTGGGGAGTAGCGGAACAGATACGCAGTATTTT.

This clonotype was counted many times. This CDR3 is CASSQVSTAMNTEAFF. CDR3 bases: TGCGCCAGCAGCCAAGTGTCGACAGCGATGAACACTGAAGCTTTCTTT. The gene calls are TRBV4-1 and TRBJ1-1, with D possibly TRBD1 on 5 matching bases. Trimming pared 1 base from V and 0 bases from J, leaving 12 bases between. CDR3 size: 16 residues. Germline-derived CDR1 and CDR2 are MGHRA and YSYEKL.